This TCR beta chain was sequenced in a study of T cell clonotyping in hematopoietic cell transplantation. Study-wide results and limits: After transplant, recipient diversity fell while pathologically expanded clonotypes grew through day 180. At the given depth, recipient repertoires were over 95% de novo clonotypes. Higher Inverse Simpson Index values in graft donor and pretransplant recipient predicted broader posttransplant TCR diversity. No sorting was done, leaving CD4 and CD8 contributions mixed.

In regard to this clone: The antigen remains unidentified.

CDR3 length: 11 amino acids. Germline V gene lookup returns CDR1 MDHEN and CDR2 SYDVKM. Between the trimmed V and J ends, which lost 6 bases and 11 bases, there was a span of 12 bases. The table came from immunoSEQ multiplex PCR; TCRdb's copy has only in-frame clones and leaves some out. The table shows 30,000 to 45,000 clones, with over 70% occurring only once. The rearrangement links TRBV28 to TRBJ2-3; unclear D gene. This clonotype was obtained from a woman aged 40 to 50 in good health. Some clones in this sample may be carry-over from other donors' samples. Sequencing was done on a sample of peripheral blood mononuclear cells. The chain's CDR3 is CASRVGVWQYF. The CDR3 coding sequence is TGTGCCAGCAGGGTTGGGGTCTGGCAGTATTTT.